These 2 T cell receptor beta chains share one sample of origin, sequenced in a study of response to subunit inactivated influenza vaccine. TCRdb redid the calling of the RT-PCR reads with MiXCR, one entry per CDR3 protein. The sample records approximately 530,000 distinct CDR3 sequences, 7.6% being singletons. This specimen was PBMCs from blood, taken less than 25 months after vaccination. The receptors here all came from a man between 50 and 69 years old who received an inactivated influenza vaccine.

The chain links TRBV28 to TRBJ2-7, with 9 nucleotides matching TRBD1. The germline V gene encodes CDR1 MDHEN and CDR2 SYDVKM. The CDR3 totals 16 residues. J was trimmed by 1 base and V by 1 base; bases with no gene match: 5. CDR3 region: CASSLSGQGQSYEQYF. DNA of the CDR3: TGTGCCAGCAGTTTATCGGGACAGGGCCAATCCTACGAGCAGTACTTC.

The chain joins TRBV7-9 to TRBJ2-1, with 10 bases aligning to TRBD1. Looked up from germline, CDR1 is SEHNR and CDR2 is FQNEAQ (reference sequence). With 4 bases clipped from V and 6 bases from J, the junction kept 6 bases outside the gene matches. This CDR3 contains 15 residues. The chain's CDR3 is CASSSPGQGINEQFF. The DNA of the CDR3 is TGTGCCAGCAGCTCGCCGGGACAGGGGATCAATGAGCAGTTCTTC.